This passage covers 32 T cell receptor beta chains from one sample sequenced in a study of T cell responses to AZD1222 COVID-19 vaccine. Data came from immunoSEQ multiplex PCR; TCRdb stores just in-frame clones and leaves some out. The data show 100,000 to 150,000 clones, 92% seen once. The material sequenced was peripheral blood, taken on day 0 of AZD1222 vaccination. All receptors come from an adult in good health.

The chain recombines TRBV23-1 with TRBJ1-5, with 10 bases fitting TRBD1. TRBV23-1 is flagged as an ORF with uncertain function. The V and J ends lost 4 bases and 6 bases, in that order; junction bases with no gene match: 9. This CDR3 is 16 amino acids long. The CDR3: CASSPTGTGASQPQHF. The CDR3 region has the DNA TGCGCCAGCAGTCCAACCGGGACAGGGGCAAGTCAGCCCCAGCATTTT.

This chain connects TRBV2 to TRBJ2-1, with TRBD2 as a possible D gene (5 bases). Germline V gene data show CDR1 as SNHLY and CDR2 as FYNNEI. The V end was cut by 7 bases, the J end by 0 bases, with 7 bases between. The CDR3 has 13 amino acids. As DNA, the CDR3 is TGTGCCAGCACAGCGGACTCCTACAATGAGCAGTTCTTC. Protein sequence: CASTADSYNEQFF.

V usage is TRBV5-4 and J usage is TRBJ1-1; 8 bases fit TRBD1. The ends lost 4 bases at V and 3 bases at J; junction bases unmatched: 5. Germline V gene lookup returns CDR1 SGHNT and CDR2 YYREEE (reference sequence). The CDR3 sequence is 14 residues long. In DNA, the CDR3 is TGTGCCAGCAGCGACCAGACAGGGGACACTGAAGCTTTCTTT. Its protein product is CASSDQTGDTEAFF.

Written as DNA, the CDR3 is TGTGCCAGCAGCGGACCTCGCAGACCCGGGGAGCTGTTTTTT. This translates into CASSGPRRPGELFF. The chain uses TRBV9 and TRBJ2-2, with D unresolved. Trimming cost V 3 bases and J 6 bases, with 12 bases left between them. This CDR3 region has 14 residues. Per the germline V gene, CDR1 is SGDLS and CDR2 is YYNGEE.

The V and J genes are TRBV9 and TRBJ2-3, with D unresolved. The V end was cut by 0 bases, the J end by 0 bases, with 5 bases between. Looked up from germline, CDR1 is SGDLS and CDR2 is YYNGEE. This CDR3 region has 14 residues. The CDR3 DNA reads TGTGCCAGCAGCGTAGCTCCTAGCACAGATACGCAGTATTTT. Translating gives CASSVAPSTDTQYF.

A note on this clone: The junction does not match germline at one end; this may be a read error. The rearrangement links TRBV11-3 to TRBJ2-5; the match to TRBD1 covers 9 bases. The V gene's germline CDR1 is SGHNT and CDR2 YENEEA. The CDR3 spans 18 residues. CDR3 DNA sequence: TGTGCCAGCAGCCTAGATACTTGGGACAGGGACATCCAAGAGACCCAGTACTTC. It is translated as CASSLDTWDRDIQETQYF. The variable domain in full, completed from reference TRBV11-3 and TRBJ2-5, reads EAGVVQSPRYKIIEKKQPVAFWCNPISGHNTLYWYLQNLGQGPELLIRYENEEAVDDSQLPKDRFSAERLKGVDSTLKIQPAELGDSAVYLCASSLDTWDRDIQETQYFGPGTRLLVL.

This clone came up once. The chain couples TRBV19 to TRBJ1-2; possible D gene TRBD1, 6 bases. V was trimmed by 5 bases and J by 2 bases, leaving 15 bases between them. Germline CDR1 reads LNHDA; CDR2 reads SQIVND (reference sequence). The CDR3 is made up of 15 amino acids. The CDR3 DNA reads as TGTGCCAGTAGTGGAAACAGGGTACCCAACTATGGCTACACCTTC. This sequence encodes CASSGNRVPNYGYTF.

This sequence joins TRBV9 and TRBJ2-7; 13 nucleotides line up with TRBD2. Germline assignment: CDR1 SGDLS and CDR2 YYNGEE. This CDR3 comprises 14 residues. Trimming took 4 bases from V and 4 from J; bases not matched to a gene: 2. The CDR3 DNA reads as TGTGCCAGCAGCCCGGGACTAGCGGGATACGAGCAGTACTTC. The encoded protein is CASSPGLAGYEQYF.

The chain combines TRBV28 with TRBJ2-6; D is perhaps TRBD1 or TRBD2 (5 bases each). The CDR3 is 19 amino acids. Germline V CDR1 and CDR2: MDHEN, SYDVKM. V dropped 11 bases and J dropped 3 bases, with 29 bases sitting between them. CDR3: CAGSTSLNGVGVGANVLTF. The CDR3 DNA sequence: TGTGCCGGCTCGACAAGCCTCAACGGGGTAGGGGTTGGGGCCAACGTCCTGACTTTC. The full variable domain, its missing parts supplied by reference TRBV28 and TRBJ2-6, is DVKVTQSSRYLVKRTGEKVFLECVQDMDHENMFWYRQDPGLGLRLIYFSYDVKMKEKGDIPEGYSVSREKKERFSLILESASTNQTSMYLCAGSTSLNGVGVGANVLTFGAGSRLTVL.

The rearrangement joins TRBV7-8 to TRBJ1-1, with TRBD1 identical over 9 bases. Germline CDR1 reads SGHVS; CDR2 reads FQNEAQ. The CDR3 runs 16 residues. The ends lost 1 base at V and 2 bases at J; junction bases unmatched: 5. As DNA, the CDR3 is TGTGCCAGCAGCTTAGGGACAGGGGACTCCAACACTGAAGCTTTCTTT. Translating it yields CASSLGTGDSNTEAFF.

This sequence joins TRBV7-8 and TRBJ2-6, with 7 bases aligning to TRBD2. Trimming removed 3 bases from V and 0 bases from J; junction bases left unmatched: 8. The CDR3 is 18 amino acids. Germline CDR1 and CDR2: SGHVS and FQNEAQ. DNA of the CDR3: TGTGCCAGCAGCTTGACCGGGGGAGGGATCTCTGGGGCCAACGTCCTGACTTTC. Its translation: CASSLTGGGISGANVLTF.

This clone was seen more than once but under ten times. The rearrangement links TRBV6-5 to TRBJ1-2; the D gene is possibly TRBD1 (5 bases). The V end was cut by 7 bases, the J end by 4 bases, with 13 bases between. Germline V gives CDR1 MNHEY, CDR2 SVGAGI. The CDR3 has 13 amino acids. As DNA, the CDR3 is TGTGCCAGCACTAGGGGCGCAACCTATGGCTACACCTTC. Translating it yields CASTRGATYGYTF.

This sequence joins TRBV6-2 or TRBV6-3 and TRBJ2-7; D is perhaps TRBD2 (5 bases). The CDR3 length is 14 residues. The germline V gene encodes CDR1 MNHEY and CDR2 SVGEGT. Between the trimmed V and J ends, which lost 2 bases and 7 bases, there was a span of 15 bases. The CDR3: CASSYEEFGGEQYF. CDR3 in DNA: TGTGCCAGCAGTTACGAGGAGTTCGGCGGGGAGCAGTACTTC.

The chain combines TRBV6-5 with TRBJ1-5, with D possibly being TRBD1 (6 bases). The CDR3 has 14 amino acids. The V and J ends lost 2 bases and 5 bases respectively, with 10 bases between them. The germline V gene has CDR1 MNHEY and CDR2 SVGAGI. The chain's CDR3 is CASSYTGADQPQHF. The CDR3 DNA sequence: TGTGCCAGCAGTTACACGGGGGCGGATCAGCCCCAGCATTTT.

The rearrangement joins TRBV10-3 to TRBJ2-4; TRBD2 is a possible D gene (5 bases). Germline CDR1 and CDR2: ENHRY and SYGVKD. Trimming stripped 5 bases from V and 0 bases from J, with 11 bases between. The CDR3 is 15 residues long. As DNA, the CDR3 is TGTGCCATCAGTCCCTCTAGCCTAGCCAAAAACATTCAGTACTTC. This codes for CAISPSSLAKNIQYF.

J is TRBJ1-1 and V is TRBV28; perhaps TRBD1 as D (5 bases). V dropped 6 bases and J dropped 4 bases, with 12 bases sitting between them. Germline V CDR1 and CDR2: MDHEN, SYDVKM. The CDR3 runs 13 residues. As DNA, the CDR3 is TGTGCCAGCAGCCTAGGGGCACTCACTGAAGCTTTCTTT. Protein product: CASSLGALTEAFF.

The rearrangement joins TRBV29-1 to TRBJ1-2; no definite D call. This CDR3 region has 13 residues. Germline CDR1 reads SQVTM; CDR2 reads ANQGSEA. V lost 5 bases, J lost 8 bases, and 18 bases lay in between. The CDR3 DNA follows: TGCAGCGTTCATAAGATGTTGGCGGGGGGCTACACCTTC. Its protein product is CSVHKMLAGGYTF.

J is TRBJ1-5 and V is TRBV28, with 10 bases matching TRBD1. J lost 5 bases, V lost 6 bases, and 7 bases had no gene match. This CDR3 contains 15 residues. Germline values: CDR1 MDHEN, CDR2 SYDVKM. The CDR3 sequence is CASRSGTGVYQPQHF. CDR3 bases: TGTGCCAGCAGATCCGGGACAGGGGTCTATCAGCCCCAGCATTTT.

The chain joins TRBV30 to TRBJ1-2, with 7 positions matching TRBD1. The trim removed 8 bases at V and 4 bases at J, leaving 7 bases unmatched. Per the germline V gene, CDR1 is GTSNPN and CDR2 is SVGIG (reference sequence). The CDR3 has 12 amino acids. In DNA, the CDR3 is TGTGCCCGCGACAGGGTGCCCTATGGCTACACCTTC. It yields the protein CARDRVPYGYTF.

The J gene is TRBJ1-1, the V gene TRBV6-5, with a tentative D call TRBD1 (6 bases). The germline gives CDR1 MNHEY, CDR2 SVGAGI. Between the trimmed V and J ends, which lost 8 bases and 4 bases, there was a span of 14 bases. There are 13 residues in the CDR3. The CDR3 loop reads CASHSDRTTEAFF. Here the CDR3 DNA reads TGTGCCAGCCATTCTGACAGGACCACTGAAGCTTTCTTT.

This chain joins TRBV28 and TRBJ2-3; D is tentatively TRBD1 or TRBD2 (5 bases each). Germline lookup yields CDR1 MDHEN and CDR2 SYDVKM. This CDR3 has 15 amino acids. The ends were cut back, 3 bases at V and 4 bases at J, with 14 bases in the middle. In DNA, the CDR3 is TGTGCCAGCAGTTTTAACGGGAAGGGACCAGATACGCAGTATTTT. It is translated as CASSFNGKGPDTQYF. The whole variable domain, remainder taken from reference TRBV28 and TRBJ2-3, is DVKVTQSSRYLVKRTGEKVFLECVQDMDHENMFWYRQDPGLGLRLIYFSYDVKMKEKGDIPEGYSVSREKKERFSLILESASTNQTSMYLCASSFNGKGPDTQYFGPGTRLTVL.

This chain joins TRBV2 and TRBJ2-3, with TRBD2 matching 15 bases. The CDR3 spans 15 residues. V lost 5 bases and J lost 5; bases outside the gene matches: 2. Germline lookup yields CDR1 SNHLY and CDR2 FYNNEI. CDR3 region: CASSRTSGRGDTQYF. CDR3 DNA: TGTGCCAGCAGTCGGACTAGCGGGAGGGGAGATACGCAGTATTTT.

The rearrangement links TRBV30 to TRBJ2-1; the D gene is possibly TRBD1 (6 bases). The CDR3 loop spans 15 amino acids. CDR1 is GTSNPN, CDR2 SVGIG, per germline (reference sequence). The V gene lost 4 bases and the J gene lost 1 base, with 14 bases spanning the gap. The CDR3 reads CAWTQWGTSYNEQFF. CDR3 DNA sequence: TGTGCCTGGACTCAATGGGGGACATCCTACAATGAGCAGTTCTTC.

The rearrangement uses TRBV24-1 and TRBJ2-5, with TRBD2 matching over 8 bases. The CDR3 has 15 amino acids. V gave up 4 bases and J gave up 5 bases; unmatched junction bases: 8. CDR1 is KGHDR, CDR2 SFDVKD, per germline. DNA for the CDR3: TGTGCCACCAGTGACCCGGGGGGGGCTGGGGAGACCCAGTACTTC. Translating it yields CATSDPGGAGETQYF.

The V gene is TRBV12-3 or TRBV12-4, the J gene TRBJ2-5; possibly TRBD1 for D (5 bases). V was clipped by 5 bases and J by 4 bases, with 11 bases between them. The length of the CDR3 is 13 residues. CDR3: CASSTDSLETQYF. CDR3 DNA sequence: TGTGCCAGCAGTACAGACAGTCTAGAGACCCAGTACTTC.

The chain employs TRBV6-5 and TRBJ2-1, with D possibly being TRBD2 (5 bases). Per the germline V gene, CDR1 is MNHEY and CDR2 is SVGAGI. This CDR3 region has 14 residues. Between the trimmed V and J ends, which lost 6 bases and 0 bases, there was a span of 9 bases. The CDR3 is CASSLTSSYNEQFF. The DNA for the CDR3 is TGTGCCAGCAGCCTAACTAGCTCCTACAATGAGCAGTTCTTC.

The chain carries TRBV30 and TRBJ2-7; no firm D call. Germline values: CDR1 GTSNPN, CDR2 SVGIG (reference sequence). V was trimmed by 0 bases and J by 1 base, leaving 10 bases between them. This CDR3 region has 14 residues. CDR3 loop: CAWSVGQISYEQYF. CDR3 coding DNA: TGTGCCTGGAGTGTAGGGCAAATATCCTACGAGCAGTACTTC. The entire variable domain, with the rest obtained from reference TRBV30 and TRBJ2-7, is as follows: SQTIHQWPATLVQPVGSPLSLECTVEGTSNPNLYWYRQAAGRGLQLLFYSVGIGQISSEVPQNLSASRPQDRQFILSSKKLLLSDSGFYLCAWSVGQISYEQYFGPGTRLTVT.

In regard to this clone: A junction boundary mismatches the germline segment, possibly from a read error. The rearrangement uses TRBV9 and TRBJ2-7; 14 bases align to TRBD2. Germline V gives CDR1 SGDLS, CDR2 YYNGEE. This CDR3 comprises 16 residues. The CDR3 sequence: CASSVAPTSGRGSMDF. CDR3 DNA sequence: TGTGCCAGCAGCGTAGCTCCGACTAGCGGGAGGGGATCTATGGACTTC.

The CDR3, as DNA: TGTGCCAGCAGCGGGATGGACAGGAATGACGGGGAGCTGTTTTTT. Its protein product is CASSGMDRNDGELFF. This chain connects TRBV5-4 to TRBJ2-2, with TRBD1 identical over 7 bases. There are 15 residues in the CDR3. CDR1 and CDR2 from the germline V gene are SGHNT and YYREEE (reference sequence). After removal of 4 bases from V and 7 bases from J, the junction contained 10 bases not matched to a gene.

This clone was seen a handful of times. The gene calls are TRBV6-5 and TRBJ1-1, with a weak D call TRBD1 (5 bases). Germline loops: CDR1 MNHEY, CDR2 SVGAGI. With 5 bases removed from V and 1 base from J, the gap between germline ends came to 14 bases. There are 15 residues in the CDR3. CDR3 nucleotides: TGTGCCAGCAGTCCCCGGATGAGGGGGAACACTGAAGCTTTCTTT. Its translation: CASSPRMRGNTEAFF.

The rearrangement uses TRBV11-2 and TRBJ2-7, with D unresolved. This CDR3 comprises 13 residues. V was cut by 5 bases and J by 2 bases, with 10 bases left in between. Germline values: CDR1 SGHAT, CDR2 FQNNGV. The CDR3: CASSPPVPYEQYF. For the CDR3, the DNA is TGTGCCAGCAGCCCCCCTGTCCCCTACGAGCAGTACTTC.

The CDR3 DNA reads TGTGCCAGCAGCTGGGACACGGTCACCGGGGAGCTGTTTTTT. The encoded protein is CASSWDTVTGELFF. The rearrangement uses TRBV5-4 and TRBJ2-2; D may be TRBD1 (6 bases). The ends were cut back, 3 bases at V and 4 bases at J, with 10 bases in the middle. Germline V CDR1 and CDR2: SGHNT, YYREEE (reference sequence). CDR3 size: 14 residues.